This TCR beta chain was sequenced for a study of blood T cell repertoires in COVID-19 (TCRdb year 2020). Notes on the research overall: Samples covering the acute and convalescent phases of COVID-19 were provided by collaborators in the United States, Italy and Spain. The repertoires were released in a freely available public database meant as a resource for research on the immune response to SARS-CoV-2. A de-identified subject ID, COVID-19 status, age in years and sex were almost always included in the sample metadata. The samples were drawn from two sources: the first 160 participants of the ongoing ImmuneRACE study, and some 1,300 subjects contributed by 6 global collaborators. The material from the prospective study consisted of cDNA or gDNA derived from T cells, B-cell-depleted T cells, or PBMCs. Where HLA class I and class II types were available, the types were taken from metadata supplied by the sample provider, not from assay-based typing. Deeply sampled blood TCRbeta repertoires from subjects exposed to, actively infected with, or recovered from COVID-19 were included in the dataset.

The full study reports these points: The quantity of clinical and demographic metadata differed by source and by participant and was supplied without curation.

CDR1 and CDR2 are drawn from the germline V gene: ENHRY, SYGVKD. The CDR3 measures 13 amino acids from cysteine to phenylalanine. Left in the record is the CDR3 DNA by itself, 39 bases read in frame from the first base. V sheds 3 bases and J sheds 4 bases, leaving 9 bases between their ends. The collaborating institutions used their own protocols to collect whole blood in K2EDTA tubes. For TCRbeta analysis, collaborator samples were shipped as frozen whole blood, as isolated PBMCs, or as DNA extracted from either sample type. As for this clone: Its antigen is still unknown. No much larger clone exists at a distance of one base, and base qualities are not known.

TCRbeta CDR3 regions were amplified from genomic DNA using the immunoSEQ Assay, a bias-controlled multiplex PCR. Under the source paper's analysis protocol: The number of nucleated cells in each sample was estimated by amplification of reference gene primers within the assay. To quantify the absolute abundance of each unique TCRbeta CDR3 rearrangement, sequence reads were collapsed and filtered. For each sample, productive Simpson clonality was calculated as the square root of Simpson's diversity index across productive rearrangements. The clones in this table, taken by TCRdb from immuneACCESS, are in-frame only. Not every clone is retained; where verified, under half of the shortfall comes from an unresolved V gene, and the cause of the rest is unknown. V, J and clone size are those of that table, while D and trimming were read from the DNA. Counted in this sample were tens of thousands of clones; approximately 90% of them appeared once. The ten largest account for roughly 1.2% of the sample.

The sequence was collected from a woman aged 55-69 years with acute or convalescent COVID-19. This sequence uses TRBV10-3 and TRBJ1-2; no D segment can be confidently identified. The sample consisted of peripheral blood. Read as DNA, the sequence is TGTGCCATCAGTGACAGAACAACCTATGGCTACACCTTC. Translated, this is CAISDRTTYGYTF.